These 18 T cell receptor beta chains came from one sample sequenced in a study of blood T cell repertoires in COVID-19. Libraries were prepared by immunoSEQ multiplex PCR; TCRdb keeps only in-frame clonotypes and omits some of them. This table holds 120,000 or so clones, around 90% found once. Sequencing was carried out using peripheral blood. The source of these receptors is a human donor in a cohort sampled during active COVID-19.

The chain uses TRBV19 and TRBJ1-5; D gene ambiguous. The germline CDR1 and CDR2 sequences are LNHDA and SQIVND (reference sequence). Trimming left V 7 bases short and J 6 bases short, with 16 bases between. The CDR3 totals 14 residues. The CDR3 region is CASTYGRVSQPQHF. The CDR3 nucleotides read TGTGCCAGTACCTATGGGAGGGTAAGTCAGCCCCAGCATTTT.

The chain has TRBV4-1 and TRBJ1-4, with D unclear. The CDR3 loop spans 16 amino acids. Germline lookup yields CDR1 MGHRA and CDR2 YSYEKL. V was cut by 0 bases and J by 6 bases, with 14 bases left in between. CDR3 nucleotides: TGCGCCAGCAGCCAAGATCTCCTCAGGTTTTATGAAAAACTGTTTTTT. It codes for CASSQDLLRFYEKLFF.

DNA for the CDR3: TGTGCCGCCAAAAGGGGGCGAACATACGGCTACACCTTC. Protein: CAAKRGRTYGYTF. The chain links TRBV6-5 to TRBJ1-2; 7 nucleotides match TRBD1. The CDR3 extends over 13 amino acids. The germline V gene encodes CDR1 MNHEY and CDR2 SVGAGI. The V gene end was trimmed by 11 bases and the J gene end by 8 bases; junction bases not matched to a gene: 14.

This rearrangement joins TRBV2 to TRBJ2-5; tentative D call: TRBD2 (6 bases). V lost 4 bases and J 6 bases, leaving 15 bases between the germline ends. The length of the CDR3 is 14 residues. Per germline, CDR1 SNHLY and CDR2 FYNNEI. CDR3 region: CASSVLEDYKTQYF. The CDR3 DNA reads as TGTGCCAGCAGTGTTTTGGAGGACTATAAGACCCAGTACTTC.

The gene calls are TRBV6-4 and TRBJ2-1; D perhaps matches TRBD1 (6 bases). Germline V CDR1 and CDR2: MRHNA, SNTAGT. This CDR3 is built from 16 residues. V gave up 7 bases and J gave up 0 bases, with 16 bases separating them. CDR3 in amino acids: CASIPRGLSSYNEQFF. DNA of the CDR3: TGTGCCAGCATTCCCAGGGGCCTGAGCTCCTACAATGAGCAGTTCTTC.

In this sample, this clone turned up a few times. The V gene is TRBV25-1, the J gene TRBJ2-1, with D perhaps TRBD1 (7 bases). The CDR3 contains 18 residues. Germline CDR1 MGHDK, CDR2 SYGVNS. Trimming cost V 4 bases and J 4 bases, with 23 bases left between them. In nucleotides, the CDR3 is TGTGCCAGCAGTGCCCAGGGGGGCACCAAGGGGGCTTACAATGAGCAGTTCTTC. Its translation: CASSAQGGTKGAYNEQFF.

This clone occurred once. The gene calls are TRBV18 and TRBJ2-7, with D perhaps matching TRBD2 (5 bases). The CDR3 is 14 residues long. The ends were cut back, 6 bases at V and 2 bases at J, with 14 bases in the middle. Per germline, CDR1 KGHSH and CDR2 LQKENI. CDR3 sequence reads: CASSPPEGTYEQYF. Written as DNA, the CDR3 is TGTGCCAGCTCCCCTCCCGAGGGAACCTACGAGCAGTACTTC.

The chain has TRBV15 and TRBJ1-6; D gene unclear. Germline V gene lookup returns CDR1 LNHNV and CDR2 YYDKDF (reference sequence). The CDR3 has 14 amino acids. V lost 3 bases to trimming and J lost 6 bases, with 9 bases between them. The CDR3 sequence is CATSRGIINSPLHF. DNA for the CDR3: TGTGCCACCAGCAGGGGCATAATTAATTCACCCCTCCACTTT.

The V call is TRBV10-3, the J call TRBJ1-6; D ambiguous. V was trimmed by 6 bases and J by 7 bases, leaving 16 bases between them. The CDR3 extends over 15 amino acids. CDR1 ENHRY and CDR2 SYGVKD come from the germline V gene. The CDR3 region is CAISSRVEQNSPLHF. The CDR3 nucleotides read TGTGCCATCAGCTCTCGGGTTGAGCAAAATTCACCCCTCCACTTT.

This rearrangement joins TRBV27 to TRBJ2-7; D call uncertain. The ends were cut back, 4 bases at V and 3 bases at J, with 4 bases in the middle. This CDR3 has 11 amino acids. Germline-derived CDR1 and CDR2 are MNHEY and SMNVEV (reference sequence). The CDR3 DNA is TGTGCCAGCAGTTCCCACTACGAGCAGTACTTC. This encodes CASSSHYEQYF.

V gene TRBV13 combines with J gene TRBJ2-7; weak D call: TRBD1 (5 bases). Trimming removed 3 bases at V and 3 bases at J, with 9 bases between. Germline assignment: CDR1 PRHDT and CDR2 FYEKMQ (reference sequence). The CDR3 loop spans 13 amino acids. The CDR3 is CASSFRQGYEQYF. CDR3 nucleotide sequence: TGTGCCAGCAGCTTCCGGCAGGGCTACGAGCAGTACTTC.

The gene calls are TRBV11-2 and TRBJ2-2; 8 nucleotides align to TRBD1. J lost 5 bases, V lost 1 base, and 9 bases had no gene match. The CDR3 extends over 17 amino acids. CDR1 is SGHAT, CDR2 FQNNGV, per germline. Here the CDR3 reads CASSLGTWDRSTGELFF. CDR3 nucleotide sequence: TGTGCCAGCAGCTTAGGAACGTGGGACAGGAGTACCGGGGAGCTGTTTTTT.

The CDR3 bases are TGTGCCAGCAGGGGGACACCCCCTTCTGGGGCCAACGTCCTGACTTTC. Translated, it gives CASRGTPPSGANVLTF. The J gene is TRBJ2-6, the V gene TRBV28, with D tentatively TRBD1 (6 bases). The CDR3 is made up of 16 amino acids. Trimming removed 6 bases from V and 1 base from J, with 13 bases in between. Germline V gene sequence: CDR1 MDHEN, CDR2 SYDVKM.

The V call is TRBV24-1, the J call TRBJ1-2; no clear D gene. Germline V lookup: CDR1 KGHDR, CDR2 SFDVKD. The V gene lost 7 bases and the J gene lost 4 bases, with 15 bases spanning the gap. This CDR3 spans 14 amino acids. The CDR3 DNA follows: TGTGCCACCAGAGACGGGGAGGGCCCCTATGGCTACACCTTC. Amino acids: CATRDGEGPYGYTF.

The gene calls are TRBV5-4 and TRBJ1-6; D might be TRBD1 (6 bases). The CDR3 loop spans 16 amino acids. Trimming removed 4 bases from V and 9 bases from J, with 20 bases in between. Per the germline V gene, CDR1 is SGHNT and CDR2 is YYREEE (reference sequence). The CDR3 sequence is CASSGSGGGPASPLHF. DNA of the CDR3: TGTGCCAGCAGCGGGTCGGGAGGGGGTCCCGCTTCACCCCTCCACTTT.

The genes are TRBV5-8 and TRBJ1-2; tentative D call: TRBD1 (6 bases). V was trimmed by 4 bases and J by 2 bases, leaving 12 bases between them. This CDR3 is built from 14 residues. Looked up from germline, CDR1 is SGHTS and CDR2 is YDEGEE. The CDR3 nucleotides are TGTGCCAGCAGCCCCACCCAGGGGAACTATGGCTACACCTTC. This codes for CASSPTQGNYGYTF.

As DNA, the CDR3 is TGTGCCTGCGGGGTCAGCTCCTACGAGCAGTACTTC. As protein: CACGVSSYEQYF. The chain carries TRBV19 and TRBJ2-7; a possible D gene is TRBD2 (6 bases). The CDR3 sequence is 12 residues long. V was trimmed by 11 bases and J by 0 bases, leaving 11 bases between them. Germline values: CDR1 LNHDA, CDR2 SQIVND (reference sequence).

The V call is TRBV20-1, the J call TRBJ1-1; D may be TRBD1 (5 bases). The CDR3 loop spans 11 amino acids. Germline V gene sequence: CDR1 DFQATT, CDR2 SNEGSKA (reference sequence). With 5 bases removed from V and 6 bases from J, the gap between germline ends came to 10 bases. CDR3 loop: CSAPRDSEAFF. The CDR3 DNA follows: TGCAGTGCTCCCAGGGATTCTGAAGCTTTCTTT.